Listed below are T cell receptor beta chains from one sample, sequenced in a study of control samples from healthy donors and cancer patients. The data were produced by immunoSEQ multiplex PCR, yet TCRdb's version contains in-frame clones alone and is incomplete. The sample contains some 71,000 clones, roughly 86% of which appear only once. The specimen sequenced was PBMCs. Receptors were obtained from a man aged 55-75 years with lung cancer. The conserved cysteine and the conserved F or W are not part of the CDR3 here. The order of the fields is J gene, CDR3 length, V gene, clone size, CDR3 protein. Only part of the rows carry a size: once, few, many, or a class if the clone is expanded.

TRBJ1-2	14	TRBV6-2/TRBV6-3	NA	ASSPGTGGADYGYT
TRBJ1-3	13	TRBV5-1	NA	ASSLISASGNTIY
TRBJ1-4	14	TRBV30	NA	AWSGQTGVRNEKLF
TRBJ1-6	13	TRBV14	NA	ASSRQSSYNSPLH
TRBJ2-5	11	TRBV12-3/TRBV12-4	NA	ASSLTYQETQY
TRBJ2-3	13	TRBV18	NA	ASSQQGATGDTQY
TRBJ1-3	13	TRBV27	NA	ASSQDRAPGNTIY
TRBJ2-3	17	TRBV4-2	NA	ASSQDRTSGGSSTDTQY
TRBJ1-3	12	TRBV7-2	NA	ASSLRIGTDTIY
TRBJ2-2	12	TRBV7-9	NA	ASSLAGNTGELF
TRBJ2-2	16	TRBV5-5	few	ASSLSRQGGLYTGELF
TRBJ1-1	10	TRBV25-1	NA	ASMAPNTEAF
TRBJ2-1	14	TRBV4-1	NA	ASSQDIGAGGGEQF
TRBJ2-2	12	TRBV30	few	AWRRLEITGELF
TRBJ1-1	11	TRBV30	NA	AWRGAMNTEAF
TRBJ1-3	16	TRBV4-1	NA	ASSLMRARPSSGNTIY
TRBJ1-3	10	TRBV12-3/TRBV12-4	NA	ASSFRRNTIY
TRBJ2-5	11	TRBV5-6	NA	ASSSGGKETQY
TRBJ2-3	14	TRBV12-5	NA	ASGPPANGPTDTQY
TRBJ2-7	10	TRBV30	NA	AWSSNGYEQY
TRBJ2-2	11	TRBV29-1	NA	SAGKANTGELF
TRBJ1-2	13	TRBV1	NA	TSSQDLKGHYGYT
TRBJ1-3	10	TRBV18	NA	ASFYSRDTIY
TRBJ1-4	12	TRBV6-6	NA	ASRTTGSNEKLF
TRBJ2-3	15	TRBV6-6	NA	ASSRLWRAEGSDTQY
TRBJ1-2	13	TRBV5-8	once	ASSFPTGNLYGYT
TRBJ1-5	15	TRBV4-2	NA	ASSQGSGQGGNQPQH
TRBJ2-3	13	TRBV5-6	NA	ASSSTGTGEQTQY
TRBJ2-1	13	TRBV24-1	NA	ATGAGRGFGNEQF
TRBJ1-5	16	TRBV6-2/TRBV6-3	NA	ASSYSRGTAYSNQPQH
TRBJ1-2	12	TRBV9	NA	ASSEQVGDYGYT
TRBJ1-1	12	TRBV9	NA	ASSVATEDTEAF
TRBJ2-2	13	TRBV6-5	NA	ASSYAQANTGELF
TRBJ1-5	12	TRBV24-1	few	ATSEGQVGQPQH
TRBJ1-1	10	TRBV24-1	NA	ATSDPDTEAF
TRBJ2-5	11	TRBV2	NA	ASSELTQETQY
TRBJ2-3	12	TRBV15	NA	ATSRDPNTDTQY
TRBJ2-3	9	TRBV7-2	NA	SSGSTDTQY
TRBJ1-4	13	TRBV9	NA	ASSVGTGMTEKLF
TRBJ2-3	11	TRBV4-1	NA	ASSPRGPDTQY
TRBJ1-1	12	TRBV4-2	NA	ASSRGQGNTEAF
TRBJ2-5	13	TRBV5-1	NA	ASSAAGQSKETQY
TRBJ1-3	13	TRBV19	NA	ASSLTVDSGNTIY
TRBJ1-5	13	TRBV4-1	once	ASSQERGSNQPQH
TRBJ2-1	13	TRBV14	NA	ASSKRRVTGDEQF
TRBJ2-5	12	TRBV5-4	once	ASSLGGPEETQY
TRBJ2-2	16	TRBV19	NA	ASRTFSRDRIRTGELF
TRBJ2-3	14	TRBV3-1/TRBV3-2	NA	ASSLGQGGRTDTQY
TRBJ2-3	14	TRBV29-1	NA	SVPRYGTGLIYTQY